This TCR beta chain was retrieved from a study of low-dose radiotherapy and immunotherapy resistance in tumors. About the research overall: Members of Cohort 2 were treated with 1 Gy per fraction every two weeks; their total was 13 Gy over 26 weeks. Ipilimumab 1 mg/kg every six weeks, together with nivolumab 240 mg every two weeks, was given intravenously to patients.

First-strand cDNA relied on TRAV- and TRBV-specific primers spanning alpha and beta chains. The authors ran around 19 PCR cycles to amplify TCRs with a constant-region primer and V-primer adapter. TCRdb ran MiXCR on the reads and lists one entry per CDR3 protein. The sample carries approximately 7,200 distinct CDR3 sequences, around 83% recorded once. Advanced solid tumors lacking tumor-infiltrating lymphocytes were present in eligible patients. Trimming took 3 bases from V and 6 from J; bases not matched to a gene: 8. The CDR3 runs 15 residues. The source of this sequence is a human donor with advanced metastatic prostate, ovarian, gallbladder or colorectal cancer (not recorded which). This table probably holds off-target reads from a library built for another chain. The gene calls are TRBV12-3 or TRBV12-4 and TRBJ1-5, with TRBD1 identical over 7 bases. CDR3 in DNA: TGTGCCAGCAGTTTCGGGCAGGGGGGAGGTCAGCCCCAGCATTTT. Encoded protein: CASSFGQGGGQPQHF.